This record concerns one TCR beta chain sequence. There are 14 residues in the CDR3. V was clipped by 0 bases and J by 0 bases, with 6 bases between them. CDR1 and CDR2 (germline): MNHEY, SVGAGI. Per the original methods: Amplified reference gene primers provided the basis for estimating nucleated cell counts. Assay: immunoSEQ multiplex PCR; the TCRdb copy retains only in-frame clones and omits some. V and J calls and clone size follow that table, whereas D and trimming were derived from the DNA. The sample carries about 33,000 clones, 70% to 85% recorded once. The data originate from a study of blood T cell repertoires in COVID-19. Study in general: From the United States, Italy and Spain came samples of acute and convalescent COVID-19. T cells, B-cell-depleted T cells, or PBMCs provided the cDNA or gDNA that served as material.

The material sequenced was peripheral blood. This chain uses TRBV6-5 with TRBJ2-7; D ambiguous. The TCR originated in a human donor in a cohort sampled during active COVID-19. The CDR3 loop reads CASSYSRDSYEQYF. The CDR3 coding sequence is TGTGCCAGCAGTTACTCGAGAGACTCCTACGAGCAGTACTTC.